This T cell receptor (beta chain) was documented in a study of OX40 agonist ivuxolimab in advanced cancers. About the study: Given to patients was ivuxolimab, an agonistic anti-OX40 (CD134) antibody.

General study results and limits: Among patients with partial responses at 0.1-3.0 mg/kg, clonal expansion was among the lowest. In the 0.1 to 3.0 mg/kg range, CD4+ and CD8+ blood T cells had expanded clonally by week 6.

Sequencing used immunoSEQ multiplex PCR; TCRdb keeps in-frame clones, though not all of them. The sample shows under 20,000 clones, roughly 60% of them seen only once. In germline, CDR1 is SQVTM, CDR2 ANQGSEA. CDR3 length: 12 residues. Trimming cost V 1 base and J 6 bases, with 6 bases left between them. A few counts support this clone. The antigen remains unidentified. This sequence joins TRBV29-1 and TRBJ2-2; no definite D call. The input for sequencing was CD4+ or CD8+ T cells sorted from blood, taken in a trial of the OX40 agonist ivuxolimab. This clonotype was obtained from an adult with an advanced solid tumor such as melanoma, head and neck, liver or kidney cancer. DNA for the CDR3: TGCAGCGTTGAAGGGGTTGCCGGGGAGCTGTTTTTT. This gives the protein CSVEGVAGELFF.